Listed below are T cell receptor beta chains from one sample, sequenced in a study of vaccination and CD4 T cells after COVID-19. The antigens for these receptors are not known. A single record per CDR3 protein comes from TCRdb applying MiXCR to the PCR reads. The data contain about 14,000 distinct CDR3 sequences, 50% to 75% of them singletons. The sequencing input was CD4+ T cells from blood, cultured in vitro. The receptors shown here come from a human donor who had recovered from COVID-19. Each CDR3 is given with its conserved first and last residue. The order of the fields is D gene, clone size, J gene, V gene, CDR3 protein, CDR3 DNA. D genes are given only for firm matches. Clone size is stated in some rows and not others, as once, few, many or a class when expanded.

>.|.|TRBJ1-6|TRBV7-2
CASSFSTGPDSPLHF
TGTGCCAGCAGCTTTTCTACAGGGCCAGATTCACCCCTCCACTTT
>TRBD1|.|TRBJ2-2|TRBV20-1
CSARIPEGTGGTGELFF
TGCAGTGCTAGAATCCCGGAGGGGACAGGGGGGACCGGGGAGCTGTTTTTT
>TRBD2|.|TRBJ2-7|TRBV19
CASSLSGRFYEQYF
TGTGCCAGTAGTCTAAGCGGGAGGTTCTACGAGCAGTACTTC
>TRBD1|few|TRBJ1-1|TRBV7-8
CASSPTGMNTEAFF
TGTGCCAGCAGCCCGACAGGGATGAACACTGAAGCTTTCTTT
>.|.|TRBJ1-5|TRBV7-2
CASSPGEYSNQPQHF
TGTGCCAGCAGCCCCGGGGAGTATAGCAATCAGCCCCAGCATTTT
>.|.|TRBJ2-3|TRBV9
CASSWGSALTDTQYF
TGTGCCAGCAGTTGGGGTTCAGCCCTCACAGATACGCAGTATTTT
>TRBD1|large|TRBJ1-2|TRBV12-3/TRBV12-4
CASSPTGGNYGYTF
TGTGCCAGCAGTCCGACAGGGGGTAACTATGGCTACACCTTC
>.|.|TRBJ2-7|TRBV28
CASSSPRVYLDYEQYF
TGTGCCAGCAGTTCTCCGCGGGTATACCTTGACTACGAGCAGTACTTC
>.|few|TRBJ1-2|TRBV20-1
CSARKQGSYGYTF
TGCAGTGCTAGAAAACAGGGTTCCTATGGCTACACCTTC
>.|.|TRBJ1-1|TRBV18
CASSPQGLRANTEAFF
TGTGCCAGCTCTCCCCAGGGGCTAAGAGCGAACACTGAAGCTTTCTTT
>.|.|TRBJ1-2|TRBV7-3
CASSLRAGRDGYTF
TGTGCCAGCAGCCTACGGGCAGGGAGGGATGGCTACACCTTC
>TRBD1|few|TRBJ1-2|TRBV27
CASSLGTDYGYTF
TGTGCCAGCAGTTTAGGGACAGACTATGGCTACACCTTC
>.|.|TRBJ2-7|TRBV7-6
CASSLSGTHYEQYF
TGTGCCAGCAGCTTATCCGGGACCCACTACGAGCAGTACTTC
>.|.|TRBJ2-5|TRBV2
CASSSGSETQYF
TGTGCCAGCTCCAGTGGGTCGGAGACCCAGTACTTC
>TRBD1|few|TRBJ1-2|TRBV7-6
CASSSLGDRGRRGYTF
TGTGCCAGCAGCTCCCTAGGGGACAGGGGGCGCCGGGGCTACACCTTC
>.|.|TRBJ1-2|TRBV30
CAFLRLGTLPYGYTF
TGTGCCTTCCTAAGATTAGGGACCCTTCCTTATGGCTACACCTTC
>.|.|TRBJ2-3|TRBV7-3
CASSLTATVPGTDTQYF
TGTGCCAGCAGCTTAACTGCTACAGTGCCCGGCACAGATACGCAGTATTTT
>TRBD1|.|TRBJ1-1|TRBV20-1
CSAALDRSNTEAFF
TGCAGTGCTGCACTGGACAGGTCGAACACTGAAGCTTTCTTT
>TRBD1|.|TRBJ1-2|TRBV28
CASSSHNRGSYGYTF
TGTGCCAGCAGTTCCCACAACAGGGGAAGCTATGGCTACACCTTC
>.|.|TRBJ2-1|TRBV7-9
CASSPMGIDEQFF
TGTGCCAGCAGCCCTATGGGGATCGATGAGCAGTTCTTC
>.|.|TRBJ2-1|TRBV7-2
CASSQWGSSYNEQFF
TGTGCCAGCAGCCAGTGGGGGTCCTCCTACAATGAGCAGTTCTTC
>.|.|TRBJ1-1|TRBV19
CASSIPFRGNTEAFF
TGTGCCAGTAGTATACCATTCAGGGGGAACACTGAAGCTTTCTTT
>.|.|TRBJ2-5|TRBV30
CAWTPGETQYF
TGTGCCTGGACTCCGGGCGAGACCCAGTACTTC
>TRBD2|.|TRBJ2-1|TRBV7-3
CASSSGLAGSNEQFF
TGTGCCAGCAGCTCCGGACTAGCGGGGTCTAATGAGCAGTTCTTC
>.|.|TRBJ1-5|TRBV11-2
CASSLTSDSNQPQHF
TGTGCCAGCAGCTTAACTTCCGATAGCAATCAGCCCCAGCATTTT
>.|few|TRBJ1-5|TRBV2
CASSDPAFNQPQHF
TGTGCCAGCAGTGACCCGGCCTTCAATCAGCCCCAGCATTTT
>TRBD1|.|TRBJ2-5|TRBV5-1
CASSLVGQGQETQYF
TGCGCCAGCAGCTTGGTTGGACAGGGGCAAGAGACCCAGTACTTC
>.|.|TRBJ2-5|TRBV15
CATSSRGGETQYF
TGTGCCACCAGCAGCCGGGGCGGGGAGACCCAGTACTTC
>.|.|TRBJ2-3|TRBV5-4
CATIQGKMGTDTQYF
TGTGCCACGATCCAGGGGAAGATGGGCACAGATACGCAGTATTTT
>.|.|TRBJ1-2|TRBV25-1
CASSDSRVEGGYTF
TGTGCCAGCAGTGATAGCAGGGTTGAGGGTGGCTACACCTTC
>.|.|TRBJ1-2|TRBV30
CAWSSGNYGYTF
TGTGCCTGGAGTTCGGGGAACTATGGCTACACCTTC
>.|.|TRBJ2-5|TRBV20-1
CSGTGSQETQYF
TGCAGTGGAACCGGGAGCCAAGAGACCCAGTACTTC
>.|.|TRBJ1-2|TRBV6-2/TRBV6-3
CASSYRSYGYTF
TGTGCCAGCAGTTACAGGAGCTATGGCTACACCTTC
>TRBD1|.|TRBJ1-4|TRBV20-1
CSARTGTGGVKLFF
TGCAGTGCTAGAACCGGGACAGGGGGGGTAAAACTGTTTTTT
>.|.|TRBJ1-3|TRBV7-2
CASSSTGPGNTIYF
TGTGCCAGCAGCTCCACCGGGCCTGGAAACACCATATATTTT
>.|.|TRBJ1-2|TRBV7-8
CASSVVRGAYGYTF
TGTGCCAGCAGCGTCGTAAGAGGGGCCTATGGCTACACCTTC
>.|.|TRBJ1-1|TRBV3-1
CASSQDFRVRAFF
TGTGCCAGCAGCCAAGACTTCAGGGTTAGGGCTTTCTTT
>.|.|TRBJ1-6|TRBV27
CASSNLNSEPYNSPLHF
TGTGCCAGCAGTAACCTGAACAGTGAGCCGTATAATTCACCCCTCCACTTT
>TRBD2|.|TRBJ2-5|TRBV5-1
CASSRERGQETQYF
TGCGCCAGCAGCCGAGAGCGGGGGCAGGAGACCCAGTACTTC
>.|.|TRBJ1-5|TRBV30
CAWSVRSNQPQHF
TGTGCCTGGAGTGTACGTAGCAATCAGCCCCAGCATTTT
>.|.|TRBJ1-6|TRBV7-2
CASNLLGGNNSPLHF
TGTGCCAGCAACCTCCTTGGGGGGAATAATTCACCCCTCCACTTT
>.|few|TRBJ2-5|TRBV24-1
CATSESVQETQYF
TGTGCCACCAGTGAGTCGGTTCAAGAGACCCAGTACTTC
>.|.|TRBJ2-3|TRBV20-1
CSVHLDFTQYF
TGCAGTGTTCATCTAGATTTTACGCAGTATTTT
>.|.|TRBJ1-2|TRBV25-1
CASSESRGGSYGYTF
TGTGCCAGCAGTGAATCGAGGGGTGGCAGCTATGGCTACACCTTC
>.|.|TRBJ2-7|TRBV27
CASSPGQPTYEQYF
TGTGCCAGCAGTCCCGGACAGCCCACCTACGAGCAGTACTTC
>.|.|TRBJ2-7|TRBV24-1
CATSDPSRAGGYEQYF
TGTGCCACCAGTGATCCCTCGCGGGCAGGAGGCTACGAGCAGTACTTC
>.|.|TRBJ1-6|TRBV19
CASTLGHPNFDSPLHF
TGTGCCAGTACCTTGGGACATCCTAATTTCGATTCACCCCTCCACTTT
>.|few|TRBJ1-6|TRBV6-2/TRBV6-3
CASSPGEDSPLHF
TGTGCCAGCAGTCCGGGGGAGGACTCACCCCTCCACTTT
>TRBD1|.|TRBJ1-2|TRBV6-2/TRBV6-3
CASRRRGSGYTF
TGTGCCAGCAGGCGCAGGGGGAGTGGCTACACCTTC
>.|.|TRBJ2-6|TRBV12-3/TRBV12-4
CASSLRTSGANVLTF
TGTGCCAGCAGTTTGAGGACCTCTGGGGCCAACGTCCTGACTTTC
>TRBD2|.|TRBJ2-5|TRBV28
CASSSLLLAGAGETQYF
TGTGCCAGCAGTTCACTCTTACTAGCGGGGGCAGGGGAGACCCAGTACTTC
>.|few|TRBJ1-2|TRBV7-3
CASRRDRRVYGYTF
TGTGCCAGCAGACGGGACCGGAGGGTATATGGCTACACCTTC
>TRBD2|.|TRBJ2-4|TRBV11-3
CASSPGLAGGVDIQYF
TGTGCCAGCAGCCCAGGACTAGCGGGAGGAGTGGACATTCAGTACTTC